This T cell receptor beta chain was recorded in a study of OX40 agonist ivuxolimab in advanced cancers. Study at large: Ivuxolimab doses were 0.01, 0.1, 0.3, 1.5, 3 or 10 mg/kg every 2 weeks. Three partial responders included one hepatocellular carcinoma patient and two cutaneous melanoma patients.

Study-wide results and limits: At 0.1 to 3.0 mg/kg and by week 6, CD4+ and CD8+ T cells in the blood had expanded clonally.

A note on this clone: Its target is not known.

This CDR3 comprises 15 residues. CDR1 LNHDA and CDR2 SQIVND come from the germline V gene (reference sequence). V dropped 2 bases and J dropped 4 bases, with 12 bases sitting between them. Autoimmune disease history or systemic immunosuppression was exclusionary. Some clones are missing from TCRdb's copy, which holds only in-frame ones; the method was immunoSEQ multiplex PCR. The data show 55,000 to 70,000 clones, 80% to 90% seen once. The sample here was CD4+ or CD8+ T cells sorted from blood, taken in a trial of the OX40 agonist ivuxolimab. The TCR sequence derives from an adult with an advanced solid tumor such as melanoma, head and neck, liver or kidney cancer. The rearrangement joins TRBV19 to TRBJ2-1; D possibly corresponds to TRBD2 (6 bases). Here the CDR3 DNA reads TGTGCCAGTAGTATACTAGCGCTAGGGTACAATGAGCAGTTCTTC. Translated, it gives CASSILALGYNEQFF.